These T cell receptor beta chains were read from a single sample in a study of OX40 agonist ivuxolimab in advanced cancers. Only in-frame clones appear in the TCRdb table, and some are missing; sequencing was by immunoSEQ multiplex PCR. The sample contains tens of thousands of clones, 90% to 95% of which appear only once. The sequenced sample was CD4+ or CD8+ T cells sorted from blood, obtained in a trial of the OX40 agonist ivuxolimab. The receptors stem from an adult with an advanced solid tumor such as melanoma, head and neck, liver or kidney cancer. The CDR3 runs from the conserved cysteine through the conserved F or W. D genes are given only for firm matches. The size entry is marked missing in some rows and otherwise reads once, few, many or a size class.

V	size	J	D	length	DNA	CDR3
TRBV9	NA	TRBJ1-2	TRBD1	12	TGTGCCAGCAGACAGGGGGCTTTTGGCTACACCTTC	CASRQGAFGYTF
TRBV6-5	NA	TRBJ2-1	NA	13	TGTGCCAGCAGTGCGGGGTCCTACAATGAGCAGTTCTTC	CASSAGSYNEQFF
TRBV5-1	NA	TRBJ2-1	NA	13	TGCGCCAGCAGCTTGGGGGACTACAATGAGCAGTTCTTC	CASSLGDYNEQFF
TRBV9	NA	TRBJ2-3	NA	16	TGTGCCAGCGGGACCAACAGGGTTCGATGGGCAGATACGCAGTATTTT	CASGTNRVRWADTQYF
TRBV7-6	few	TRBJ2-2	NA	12	TGTGCCAGCAGCTTAATGGCCGGGGAGCTGTTTTTT	CASSLMAGELFF
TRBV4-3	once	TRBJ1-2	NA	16	TGCGCCAGCAGCCAAGGCCTTGCGGAATTCTTCTATGGCTACACCTTC	CASSQGLAEFFYGYTF
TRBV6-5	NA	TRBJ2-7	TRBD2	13	TGTGCCAGCAGGCCGGGACTAGTTGCCGAGCAGTACTTC	CASRPGLVAEQYF
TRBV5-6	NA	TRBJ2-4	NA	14	TGTGCCAGCAGCTTGGAAGTTAGGGGAAACATTCAGTACTTC	CASSLEVRGNIQYF
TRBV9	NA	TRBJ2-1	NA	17	TGTGCCAGCACCGTTTTCGGGGGAGCCGAGGCCTACAATGAGCAGTTCTTC	CASTVFGGAEAYNEQFF
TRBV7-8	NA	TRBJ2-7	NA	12	TGTGCCAGCAGCTTAGTCAGCTACGAGCAGTACTTC	CASSLVSYEQYF
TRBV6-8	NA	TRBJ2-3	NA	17	TGTGCCAGCAGTTACTCCGACAAGTTTCCGAGCACAGATACGCAGTATTTT	CASSYSDKFPSTDTQYF
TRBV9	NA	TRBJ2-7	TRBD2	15	TGTGCCAGCAGCGAACAAAGCGGGGGACCCTACGAGCAGTACTTC	CASSEQSGGPYEQYF
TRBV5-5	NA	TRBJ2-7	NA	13	TGTGCCAGCAGCTTGGGGGCAGTCTACGAGCAGTACTTC	CASSLGAVYEQYF
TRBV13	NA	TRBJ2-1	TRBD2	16	TGTGCCAGCAGCCATGGGACTAGCGGATTTTACAATGAGCAGTTCTTC	CASSHGTSGFYNEQFF
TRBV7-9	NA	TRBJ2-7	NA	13	TGTGCCAGCAGCCCTGGCGAGGGCGGCGAGCAGTACTTC	CASSPGEGGEQYF
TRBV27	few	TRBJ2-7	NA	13	TGTGCCAGCATGGGGGGAGCTTCCTACGAGCAGTACTTT	CASMGGASYEQYF
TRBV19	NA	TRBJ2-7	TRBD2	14	TGTGCCAGTAGTATGGTGGCGGGAGCGTACGAGCAGTACTTC	CASSMVAGAYEQYF
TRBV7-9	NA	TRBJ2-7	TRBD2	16	TGTGCCAGCAGCTTTTCTTTAGCGGGACGGCCCTACGAGCAGTACTTC	CASSFSLAGRPYEQYF
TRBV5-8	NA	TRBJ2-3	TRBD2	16	TGTGCCAGCAGCTTGACGACTAGCGTGCACACAGATACGCAGTATTTT	CASSLTTSVHTDTQYF
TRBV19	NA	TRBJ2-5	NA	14	TGTGCCAGTAGTATACGTCGGGAGTTGGAGACCCAGTACTTC	CASSIRRELETQYF
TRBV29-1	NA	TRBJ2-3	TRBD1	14	TGCAGCGTTGAGGGGACAGGGAGAACAGATACGCAGTATTTT	CSVEGTGRTDTQYF
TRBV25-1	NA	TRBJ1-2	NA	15	TGTGCCAGCAGGGGGACGGAATCGGCTAACTATGGCTACACCTTC	CASRGTESANYGYTF
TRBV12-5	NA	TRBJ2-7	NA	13	TGTGCTAGTGGTTTCGGACCAAGCTACGAGCAGTACTTC	CASGFGPSYEQYF
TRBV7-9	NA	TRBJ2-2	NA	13	TGTGCCAGCAGCTTAGCGATGACCGGGGAGCTGTTTTTT	CASSLAMTGELFF
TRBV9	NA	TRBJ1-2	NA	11	TGTGCCAGCAGCGAGGGGGTCAGTTACACCTTC	CASSEGVSYTF
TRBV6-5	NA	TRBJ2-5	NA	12	TGTGCCAGCAGCATAGACGAAGAGACCCAGTACTTC	CASSIDEETQYF
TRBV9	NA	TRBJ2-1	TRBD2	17	TGTGCCAGCAGCGGATCCGGGACTAGCGGGAGGGCCGGGGAGCAGTTCTTC	CASSGSGTSGRAGEQFF
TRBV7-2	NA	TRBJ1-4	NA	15	TGTGCCAGCAGCTTAGCAGGGGGGTTCAGTGAAAAACTGTTTTTT	CASSLAGGFSEKLFF
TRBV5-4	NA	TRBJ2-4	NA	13	TGTGCCAGCTATCGGTCATCGGAGGGCATTCAGTACTTC	CASYRSSEGIQYF
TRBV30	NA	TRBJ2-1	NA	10	TGTGCCTGGAGTCTCTCCGAGCAGTTCTTC	CAWSLSEQFF
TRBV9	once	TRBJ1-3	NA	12	TGTGCCAGCAGCCGGGGGGGAAACACCATATATTTT	CASSRGGNTIYF
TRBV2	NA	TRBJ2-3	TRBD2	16	TGTGCCAGCTTGGGGATCCTAGCGGGAGTCACAGATACGCAGTATTTT	CASLGILAGVTDTQYF
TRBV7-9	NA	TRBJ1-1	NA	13	TGTGCCAGCAGCCCAGACCGGGGGACTTTTGCTTTCTTT	CASSPDRGTFAFF
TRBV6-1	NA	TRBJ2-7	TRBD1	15	TGTGCCAGCAGTGTCCGGGACAGGGCAATAGGCGAGCAGTACTTC	CASSVRDRAIGEQYF
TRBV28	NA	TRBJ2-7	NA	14	TGTGCCAGCAGTTTGCAGGGAAACGCCTACGAGCAGTACTTC	CASSLQGNAYEQYF
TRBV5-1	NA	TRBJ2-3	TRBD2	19	TGCGCCAGCAGCTTGGGGACTAGCGGGAGGCAAATATACACAGATACGCAGTATTTT	CASSLGTSGRQIYTDTQYF
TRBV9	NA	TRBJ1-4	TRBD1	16	TGTGCCAGCAGCGGTCGTACAGGGGGCGCTAATGAAAAACTGTTTTTT	CASSGRTGGANEKLFF
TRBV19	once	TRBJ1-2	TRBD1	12	TGTGCCAGTAGCAACAGGGGCTATGGCTACACCTTC	CASSNRGYGYTF
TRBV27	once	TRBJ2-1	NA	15	TGTGCCAGCAGTATAAAACAGGGCAGCTACAATGAGCAGTTCTTC	CASSIKQGSYNEQFF
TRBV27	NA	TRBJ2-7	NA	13	TGTGCCAGCAGTTGGGAACAGGGATACGAGCAGTACTTC	CASSWEQGYEQYF
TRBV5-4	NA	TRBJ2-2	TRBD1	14	TGTGCCAGCAGCTTAGACAGGGCGCCCGGGGAGCTGTTTTTT	CASSLDRAPGELFF
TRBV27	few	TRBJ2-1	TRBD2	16	TGTGCCAGCAGTTTAAAGGGACTAGCGGAACTCAATGAGCAGTTCTTC	CASSLKGLAELNEQFF
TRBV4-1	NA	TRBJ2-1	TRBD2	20	TGCGCCAGCAGCCAAGGCCGACTAGCGGGAGGGCTCAGGTCTAGAGATGAGCAGTTCTTC	CASSQGRLAGGLRSRDEQFF
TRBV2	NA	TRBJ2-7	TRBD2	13	TGTGCCAGCAGGGATGGACTAGCCTACGAGCAGTACTTC	CASRDGLAYEQYF
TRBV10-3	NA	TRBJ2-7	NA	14	TGTGCCATCAGTGAGGGGGACACGCGCTACGAGCAGTACTTC	CAISEGDTRYEQYF
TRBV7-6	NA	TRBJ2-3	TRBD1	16	TGTGCCAGCAGCTTAGCAGGGGGCGCGGGTCTAGATACGCAGTATTTT	CASSLAGGAGLDTQYF
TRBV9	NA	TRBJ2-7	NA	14	TGTGCCAGCAGCCCCCTGGGGGCATCCTACGAGCAGTACTTC	CASSPLGASYEQYF
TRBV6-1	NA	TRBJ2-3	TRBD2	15	TGTGCCAGCAGCGGACTAGCGGGAGTTTCGGATACGCAGTATTTT	CASSGLAGVSDTQYF